A single sample is the source of the 18 T cell receptor beta chains below, sequenced in a study of glioma-infiltrating T cells. The iRepertoire nested amplicon-rescue multiplex PCR amplified TCR alpha and beta CDR3s from RNA. TCRdb fed the multiplex PCR reads into MiXCR, producing one record per CDR3 protein. The sample lists 300,000 to 450,000 distinct CDR3 sequences; 41% were seen once. The sequencing input was glioma tissue, nonneoplastic brain tissue, or PBMCs (not recorded which). These receptors came from a human donor with low-grade glioma or glioblastoma, undergoing nonglioma brain surgery, or in good health (not recorded which).

Remarks on this clonotype: At one end the junction does not follow the germline gene, possibly because of a read error. V and J are TRBV2 and TRBJ2-7; no clear D. CDR1 and CDR2 (germline): SNHLY, FYNNEI. This CDR3 is 12 amino acids long. CDR3 protein: CASSGQRYGQYF. The CDR3 coding sequence is TGTGCCAGCAGTGGGCAGAGATACGGGCAGTACTTC. Full variable domain (remainder filled in from reference TRBV2 and TRBJ2-7): EPEVTQTPSHQVTQMGQEVILRCVPISNHLYFYWYRQILGQKVEFLVSFYNNEISEKSEIFDDQFSVERPDGSNFTLKIRSTKLEDSAMYFCASSGQRYGQYFGPGTRLTVT.

Only a few counts were recorded for this clonotype. The chain recombines TRBV7-2 with TRBJ1-5; D might be TRBD1 (5 bases). Germline V CDR1 and CDR2: SGHTA, FQGNSA. CDR3 size: 16 residues. Between the trimmed V and J ends, which lost 0 bases and 0 bases, there was a span of 9 bases. The CDR3 spells CASSLAQRGSNQPQHF. CDR3 sequence (DNA): TGTGCCAGCAGCTTAGCGCAAAGGGGTAGCAATCAGCCCCAGCATTTT. The whole variable domain, remainder taken from reference TRBV7-2 and TRBJ1-5, is GAGVSQSPSNKVTEKGKDVELRCDPISGHTALYWYRQSLGQGLEFLIYFQGNSAPDKSGLPSDRFSAERTGGSVSTLTIQRTQQEDSAVYLCASSLAQRGSNQPQHFGDGTRLSIL.

This chain uses TRBV7-2 with TRBJ2-7; D perhaps matches TRBD2 (5 bases). This CDR3 contains 16 residues. V was cut by 1 base and J by 0 bases, with 13 bases left in between. The germline V gene encodes CDR1 SGHTA and CDR2 FQGNSA. CDR3 DNA sequence: TGTGCCAGCAGCTTAGTCGGGCGGGCCAGCTCCTACGAGCAGTACTTC. It encodes CASSLVGRASSYEQYF.

This clonotype has ten or more counts. V gene TRBV6-2 or TRBV6-3 combines with J gene TRBJ2-1; D remains ambiguous. Germline V gene lookup returns CDR1 MNHEY and CDR2 SVGEGT. This CDR3 region has 16 residues. V was trimmed by 2 bases and J by 2 bases, leaving 13 bases between them. CDR3 amino acids: CASSYPLVRPYNEQFF. The CDR3 DNA reads as TGTGCCAGCAGTTACCCGCTAGTTCGTCCCTACAATGAGCAGTTCTTC.

This clonotype turned up a few times. J is TRBJ2-3 and V is TRBV15, with D hard to call. This CDR3 has 17 amino acids. In germline, CDR1 is LNHNV, CDR2 YYDKDF (reference sequence). The V gene lost 2 bases and the J gene lost 0 bases, with 15 bases spanning the gap. The CDR3 bases are TGTGCCACCAGCAGAAATAGCCGCCTAACTAGCACAGATACGCAGTATTTT. Translation: CATSRNSRLTSTDTQYF.

In the case of this clonotype: A read error may explain this, as a much larger clone is one base away. V usage is TRBV6-1 and J usage is TRBJ2-5; TRBD1 matches at 8 bases. Germline V gene lookup returns CDR1 MNHNS and CDR2 SASEGT. V was clipped by 6 bases and J by 5 bases; unmatched bases: 11. The CDR3 is 15 residues long. In DNA, the CDR3 is TGTGCCAGCAGAAGAAATGGACAGGGAGTGGAGACCCAGTACTTC. It translates to CASRRNGQGVETQYF.

The rearrangement joins TRBV6-2 or TRBV6-3 to TRBJ2-1; no firm D call. The CDR3 has 13 amino acids. With 2 bases removed from V and 3 bases from J, the gap between germline ends came to 5 bases. CDR1 is MNHEY and CDR2 is SVGEGT in the germline V gene. CDR3 nucleotide sequence: TGTGCCAGCAGTTACCAAGACTACAATGAGCAGTTCTTC. Protein: CASSYQDYNEQFF.

To note about this clonotype: A much larger clonotype is one base distant, so this may be a read error. V gene TRBV28 combines with J gene TRBJ2-3, with no clear D. This CDR3 spans 14 amino acids. The germline V gene has CDR1 MDHEN and CDR2 SYDVKM. Trimming took 5 bases from V and 2 from J, leaving 11 bases between them. CDR3 protein: CASSLRTTTDTQYF. In nucleotides, the CDR3 is TGTGCCAGCAGTCTGAGAACTACCACAGATACGCAGTATTTT.

V usage is TRBV7-2 and J usage is TRBJ2-7; 11 bases are a match to TRBD2. The ends lost 1 base at V and 7 bases at J; junction bases unmatched: 21. The germline V gene has CDR1 SGHTA and CDR2 FQGNSA. The CDR3 runs to 20 residues. The CDR3 is CASSLDPWNSGRGGRWEQYF. The CDR3 bases are TGTGCCAGCAGCTTAGACCCTTGGAATAGCGGGAGGGGCGGGCGGTGGGAGCAGTACTTC.

In its sample, this clonotype was seen once. The J gene is TRBJ2-3, the V gene TRBV19; 8 nucleotides agree with TRBD1. V was pared by 5 bases and J by 1 base, with 5 bases of the junction left unmatched. Germline-derived CDR1 and CDR2 are LNHDA and SQIVND (reference sequence). This CDR3 comprises 15 residues. The CDR3 loop reads CASSEDRDGTDTQYF. CDR3 DNA: TGTGCCAGTAGTGAGGACAGGGATGGCACAGATACGCAGTATTTT.

V and J are TRBV20-1 and TRBJ1-1; TRBD1 might be the D (5 bases). V lost 0 bases to trimming and J lost 0 bases, with 14 bases between them. CDR3 length equals 16 residues. The germline gives CDR1 DFQATT, CDR2 SNEGSKA (reference sequence). CDR3: CSAREMGEGMNTEAFF. In nucleotides, the CDR3 is TGCAGTGCTAGAGAGATGGGTGAGGGGATGAACACTGAAGCTTTCTTT.

The J gene is TRBJ2-7, the V gene TRBV10-3; D gene uncertain. From germline, CDR1 is ENHRY and CDR2 SYGVKD. The CDR3 has 14 residues. With 3 bases removed from V and 1 base from J, the gap between germline ends came to 10 bases. The CDR3, as DNA: TGTGCCATCAGTGATCGGGCAGGATCCTACGAGCAGTACTTC. Protein product: CAISDRAGSYEQYF.

V is TRBV6-1 and J is TRBJ1-2, with D possibly being TRBD1 (5 bases). Germline V gene sequence: CDR1 MNHNS, CDR2 SASEGT. The CDR3 spans 15 residues. Trimming removed 5 bases at V and 0 bases at J, with 13 bases between. CDR3 DNA sequence: TGTGCCAGCAGTTATGAGCGACAGCCTAACTATGGCTACACCTTC. This translates into CASSYERQPNYGYTF.

There are a few counts of this clonotype. J is TRBJ2-5 and V is TRBV29-1, with D perhaps being TRBD1 or TRBD2 (7 bases each). Trimming removed 6 bases at V and 5 bases at J, with 13 bases between. This CDR3 contains 12 residues. CDR1 SQVTM and CDR2 ANQGSEA come from the germline V gene. Here the CDR3 DNA reads TGCAGCGTCCGCAGGGGGGGGGAGACCCAGTACTTC. This encodes CSVRRGGETQYF.

This clonotype was seen a handful of times. CDR3 sequence (DNA): TGTGCCAGCACCCCTGACGGGTTGACTAACTATGGCTACACCTTC. Its protein is CASTPDGLTNYGYTF. This rearrangement joins TRBV6-6 to TRBJ1-2; no definite D call. Trimming pared 7 bases from V and 0 bases from J, leaving 15 bases between. CDR3 length: 15 residues. The germline CDR1 and CDR2 sequences are MNHNY and SVGAGI (reference sequence).

This clonotype appeared a few times. The V and J genes are TRBV12-5 and TRBJ1-2, with D unclear. CDR3 length: 16 amino acids. V shed 0 bases and J shed 7 bases, with 18 bases lying between them. Germline V gene lookup returns CDR1 LGHNT and CDR2 FRNRAP. The CDR3 bases are TGTGCTAGTGGTTTGGTACTGGGATCTTCAGAGGGTGGCTACACCTTC. Protein sequence: CASGLVLGSSEGGYTF.

The rearrangement joins TRBV7-6 to TRBJ2-7; the D gene is possibly TRBD2 (6 bases). Per germline, CDR1 SGHVS and CDR2 FNYEAQ. This CDR3 spans 12 amino acids. Trimming took off 5 bases at V and 6 bases at J, with 11 bases between the two ends. CDR3 nucleotides: TGTGCCAGCAGCCTCTTTAGCGGCGAGCAGTACTTC. Protein: CASSLFSGEQYF.

In this sample, this clonotype turned up a few times. The rearrangement links TRBV20-1 to TRBJ2-7; tentative D call: TRBD2 (6 bases). The germline CDR1 and CDR2 sequences are DFQATT and SNEGSKA (reference sequence). Trimming removed 3 bases from V and 2 bases from J, with 17 bases in between. The CDR3 runs 15 residues. The CDR3 bases are TGCAGTGCTAGGGAATATACCGGGACTCCCTACGAGCAGTACTTC. Translation gives CSAREYTGTPYEQYF.